A single sample is the source of the 16 T cell receptor beta chains below, sequenced in a study of glioma-infiltrating T cells. The iRepertoire nested amplicon-rescue multiplex PCR amplified TCR alpha and beta CDR3s from RNA. Each CDR3 protein is one row after TCRdb ran MiXCR on the multiplex PCR reads. The profile shows tens of thousands of distinct CDR3 sequences, roughly 37% of them singletons. Sequencing input: glioma tissue, nonneoplastic brain tissue, or PBMCs (not recorded which). These receptors originate from a human donor with low-grade glioma or glioblastoma, undergoing nonglioma brain surgery, or in good health (not recorded which).

With regard to this clonotype: One base away lies a much larger clone, so this may be a sequencing read error. The genes are TRBV5-1 and TRBJ2-1; TRBD2 agrees at 10 bases. The CDR3 sequence is 15 residues long. CDR1 and CDR2 from the germline V gene are SGHRS and YFSETQ. CDR3 protein: CASQVTSGDNNKQFF. The CDR3 DNA is TGCGCCAGCCAGGTTACTAGCGGGGATAACAATAAGCAGTTCTTC.

Concerning this clonotype itself: Compared with germline, one end of the junction differs, possibly owing to a read error. V usage is TRBV30 and J usage is TRBJ1-5, with D possibly matching TRBD1 (5 bases). The germline gives CDR1 GTSNPN, CDR2 SVGIG (reference sequence). The CDR3 length is 14 residues. The chain's CDR3 is CARSQGYSNQPQHF. CDR3 bases: TGTGCCCGGAGTCAGGGTTATAGCAATCAGCCCCAGCATTTT.

Notes on this clonotype: A read error may produce the germline difference seen at one junction end. The J gene is TRBJ1-5, the V gene TRBV28, with unresolved D. Germline V lookup: CDR1 MDHEN, CDR2 SYDVKM. CDR3 size: 15 residues. The CDR3 loop reads CARSPLLVGNQPQHF. The CDR3 DNA is TGTGCCAGGAGCCCCCTTCTGGTGGGCAATCAGCCCCAACATTTT.

In its sample, this clonotype was seen many times. The chain links TRBV2 to TRBJ2-7; no clear D gene. The CDR3 totals 15 residues. CDR1 SNHLY and CDR2 FYNNEI come from the germline V gene. V lost 1 base and J 3 bases, leaving 13 bases between the germline ends. The CDR3 reads CASSEEEPIVYEQYF. In DNA, the CDR3 is TGTGCCAGCAGTGAAGAGGAGCCTATTGTCTACGAGCAGTACTTC. The entire variable domain, with the rest obtained from reference TRBV2 and TRBJ2-7, is as follows: EPEVTQTPSHQVTQMGQEVILRCVPISNHLYFYWYRQILGQKVEFLVSFYNNEISEKSEIFDDQFSVERPDGSNFTLKIRSTKLEDSAMYFCASSEEEPIVYEQYFGPGTRLTVT.

To note about this clonotype: This may arise from a read error, as a much more abundant clone is one base away. The gene calls are TRBV5-1 and TRBJ2-1, with 12 bases aligning to TRBD2. The V segment lost 7 bases and the J segment 10 bases; nucleotides outside the gene matches: 9. Germline V gene lookup returns CDR1 SGHRS and CDR2 YFSETQ. CDR3 length: 14 amino acids. In DNA form, the CDR3 reads TGCGCCAGCCCCTCCGGACTAGCGGGGATAGAGCAGTTCTTC. The encoded protein is CASPSGLAGIEQFF.

This clonotype occurred once. A much bigger clone sits one base away, suggesting this may be a read error. The chain links TRBV7-3 to TRBJ2-3, with D perhaps TRBD2 (5 bases). Germline V gene lookup returns CDR1 SGHTA and CDR2 FQGTGA. This CDR3 contains 14 residues. V was pared by 5 bases and J by 3 bases, with 12 bases between. This CDR3 reads CASSPRLLTDTQYF. DNA for the CDR3: TGTGCCAGCAGCCCGAGACTACTAACAGATACGCAGTATTTT.

In this sample, this clonotype turned up many times. The chain couples TRBV6-1 to TRBJ1-4, with unresolved D. Trimming shortened V by 6 bases and J by 0 bases, and 11 bases separated the two germline ends. CDR3 size: 15 residues. The V gene's germline CDR1 is MNHNS and CDR2 SASEGT. DNA of the CDR3: TGTGCCAGCAGGGCTACCGGCGCAACTAATGAAAAACTGTTTTTT. It is translated as CASRATGATNEKLFF.

This clonotype was seen at least ten times. This chain connects TRBV6-2 or TRBV6-3 to TRBJ1-2, with a weak D call TRBD1 (6 bases). Trimming pared 5 bases from V and 6 bases from J, leaving 13 bases between. The CDR3 consists of 13 residues. Germline CDR1 is MNHEY and CDR2 is SVGEGT. DNA of the CDR3: TGTGCCAGCAGTGTCCTCACAGGGCATGGCTACACCTTC. Encoded protein: CASSVLTGHGYTF.

About this clonotype itself: This may be a read error: a much more frequent sequence differs by one nucleotide. Here the CDR3 reads CSVEGWRSYYNEQFF. The CDR3 nucleotides are TGCAGCGTTGAAGGGTGGCGGAGTTACTACAATGAGCAGTTCTTC. This chain joins TRBV29-1 and TRBJ2-1; D remains unclear. V dropped 1 base and J dropped 3 bases, with 13 bases sitting between them. CDR1 is SQVTM, CDR2 ANQGSEA, per germline. The CDR3 is 15 amino acids.

At least ten counts were recorded for this clonotype. This chain connects TRBV20-1 to TRBJ2-2; the D gene is possibly TRBD1 (6 bases). Deletions cut 4 bases from V and 4 bases from J, with 19 bases between. Germline values: CDR1 DFQATT, CDR2 SNEGSKA (reference sequence). This CDR3 contains 16 residues. The CDR3 reads CSATPATGPITGELFF. The CDR3 nucleotides are TGCAGTGCTACCCCGGCAACAGGGCCGATCACCGGGGAGCTGTTTTTT.

The chain employs TRBV20-1 and TRBJ2-1, with 10 nucleotides matching TRBD2. This CDR3 is built from 14 residues. Germline CDR1 reads DFQATT; CDR2 reads SNEGSKA (reference sequence). V dropped 0 bases and J dropped 9; count of bases not matched to a gene: 5. CDR3 sequence: CSAREAGGPVEQFF. The CDR3 coding sequence is TGCAGTGCTAGAGAAGCGGGGGGGCCCGTTGAGCAGTTCTTC.

This clonotype was seen many times. The gene calls are TRBV10-3 and TRBJ1-1; 8 nucleotides agree with TRBD1. The V segment lost 1 base and the J segment 4 bases; nucleotides outside the gene matches: 5. Germline V gives CDR1 ENHRY, CDR2 SYGVKD. CDR3 size: 15 residues. CDR3 sequence reads: CAISEFGQGVTEAFF. The CDR3 DNA follows: TGTGCCATCAGTGAGTTTGGACAGGGTGTCACTGAAGCTTTCTTT.

Ten or more counts support this clonotype. This chain links TRBV11-2 with TRBJ2-1, with 7 bases identical to TRBD1. CDR3 length equals 16 residues. Germline loops: CDR1 SGHAT, CDR2 FQNNGV. J lost 1 base, V lost 0 bases, and 3 bases had no gene match. The CDR3 DNA reads TGTGCCAGCAGCTTAGAAAACAGGGGATCCTACAATGAGCAGTTCTTC. Protein: CASSLENRGSYNEQFF.

In its sample, this clonotype was seen many times. This chain connects TRBV27 to TRBJ2-2, with 13 positions matching TRBD2. The J segment lost 4 bases and the V segment lost 6 bases, leaving 2 bases of the junction unmatched. CDR1 and CDR2 from the germline V gene are MNHEY and SMNVEV (reference sequence). The CDR3 length is 15 residues. The CDR3 sequence: CASSRLAGGTGELFF. DNA of the CDR3: TGTGCCAGCAGCAGACTAGCGGGAGGCACCGGGGAGCTGTTTTTT.

The gene calls are TRBV14 and TRBJ2-7; D may be TRBD2 (6 bases). Per the germline V gene, CDR1 is SGHDN and CDR2 is FVKESK. The CDR3 is made up of 16 amino acids. The V and J ends lost 4 bases and 6 bases respectively, with 22 bases between them. DNA for the CDR3: TGTGCCAGCAGCCCTAAGACGGAGGCCTCGCGGGGCGAGCAGTACTTC. It specifies CASSPKTEASRGEQYF.

This clonotype was counted at least ten times. The rearrangement joins TRBV20-1 to TRBJ1-1; 8 bases line up with TRBD1. V trimming: 2 bases; J trimming: 8 bases; junction bases outside the gene matches: 13. The germline gives CDR1 DFQATT, CDR2 SNEGSKA (reference sequence). The CDR3 loop spans 15 amino acids. The CDR3 DNA reads TGCAGTGCTAGAAGGGCAGGGGGCGCGGCACAGGAAGCTTTCTTT. Residues: CSARRAGGAAQEAFF.